The sequence of this TCR beta chain was determined in a study of cytomegalovirus exposure and HLA in healthy donors. Study outcomes and limitations: It was reported that TCR beta sequences correctly inferred the HLA-A and HLA-B alleles for most subjects. Analysis was carried out at a later point, and it linked a missense DCLRE1C variant to TCR beta V- and J-gene trimming. Common viral pathogens were later found to be apparently linked to several of the most significant clusters. It was confirmed in vitro that three of the CMV-associated chains were specific for CMV antigens.

Primers included in the PCR were 60 Vbeta and 13 Jbeta primers. Profiling relied on immunoSEQ multiplex PCR, and the TCRdb table lists in-frame clones only, not all of them. In the table there are under 110,000 clones, 76% of which are singletons. The V gene's germline CDR1 is LGHNA and CDR2 YNFKEQ. This CDR3 region has 17 residues. V lost 1 base to trimming and J lost 5 bases; unmatched junction nucleotides: 9. A word on this clone: The antigen is not known.

The source of this sequence is a man aged 35 to 55 in good health and CMV-seronegative. The chain joins TRBV4-2 to TRBJ2-1, with TRBD2 matching 9 bases. The specimen was PBMCs. Here the CDR3 DNA reads TGTGCCAGCAGCCAAGTTTCGGGCGGGGGGGAAGACAATGAGCAGTTCTTC. Protein: CASSQVSGGGEDNEQFF.